Detailed here is one TCR beta chain. Trimming took 3 bases from V and 0 from J; bases not matched to a gene: 4. From germline, CDR1 is MDHEN and CDR2 SYDVKM. The CDR3 has 15 amino acids. The data are from a study of blood T cell repertoires in COVID-19. For the study at large: The United States, Italy and Spain supplied acute and convalescent COVID-19 samples. Sources were T cells, B-cell-depleted T cells, or PBMCs; the material itself was cDNA or gDNA.

In the original processing: Researchers report that nucleated cell counts were estimated from reference gene primer amplification. Profiling relied on immunoSEQ multiplex PCR, and the TCRdb table lists in-frame clones only, not all of them. V, J and clone size are taken as reported in that table, and D and trimming were inferred from the DNA itself. The repertoire holds 200,000 to 250,000 clones, roughly 85% seen once, with approximately 3.2% in the top ten. This chain uses TRBV28 with TRBJ2-5; 7 positions match TRBD1. Sequencing was carried out using peripheral blood. The origin of this receptor is a young woman with acute or convalescent COVID-19. The CDR3 coding sequence is TGTGCCAGCAGTTTCCTCGGACAGGACCAAGAGACCCAGTACTTC. Protein: CASSFLGQDQETQYF.